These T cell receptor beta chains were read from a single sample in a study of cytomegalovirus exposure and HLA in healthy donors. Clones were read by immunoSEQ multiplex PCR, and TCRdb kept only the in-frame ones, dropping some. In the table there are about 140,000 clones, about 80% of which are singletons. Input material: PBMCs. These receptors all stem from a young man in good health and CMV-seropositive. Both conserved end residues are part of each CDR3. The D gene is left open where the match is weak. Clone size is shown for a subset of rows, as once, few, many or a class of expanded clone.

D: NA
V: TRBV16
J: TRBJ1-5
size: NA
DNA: TGTGCCAGCAGCCAATCTCTTACTATCGGCAATCAGCCCCAGCATTTT
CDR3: CASSQSLTIGNQPQHF

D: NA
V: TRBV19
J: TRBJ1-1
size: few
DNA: TGTGCCAGTAGTATAGGGCCCTTGGTGAACACTGAAGCTTTCTTT
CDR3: CASSIGPLVNTEAFF

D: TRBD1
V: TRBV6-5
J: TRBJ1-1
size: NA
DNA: TGTGCCAGCAGTTACGAGGGACAGGGACACACTGAAGCTTTCTTT
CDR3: CASSYEGQGHTEAFF

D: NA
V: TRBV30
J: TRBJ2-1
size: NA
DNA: TGTGCCTCAAGGGGGTTGGCGGGAGACTATAACAATGAGCAGTTCTTC
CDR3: CASRGLAGDYNNEQFF

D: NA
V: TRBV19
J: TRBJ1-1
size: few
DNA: TGTGCCAGTAGTATGTTAGGGGGTGGAACTGAAGCTTTCTTT
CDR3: CASSMLGGGTEAFF

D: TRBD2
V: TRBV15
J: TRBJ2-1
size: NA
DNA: TGTGCCACCAGCAGAGGAGTAGCGGGAGGGCAGTTCTTC
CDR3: CATSRGVAGGQFF

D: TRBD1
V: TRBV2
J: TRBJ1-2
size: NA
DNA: TGTGCCAGCGCCGGGACAGGGCCCCACTATGGCTACACCTTC
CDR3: CASAGTGPHYGYTF

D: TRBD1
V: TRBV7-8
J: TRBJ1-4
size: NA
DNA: TGTGCCAGCAGCCCAGGACAGGGGATAATAGGAAAACTGTTTTTT
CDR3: CASSPGQGIIGKLFF

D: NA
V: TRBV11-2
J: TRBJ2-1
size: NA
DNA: TGTGCCAGCAGCTTAGGGAGCCACAATGAGCAGTTCTTC
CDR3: CASSLGSHNEQFF

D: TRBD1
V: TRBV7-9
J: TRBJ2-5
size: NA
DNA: TGTGCCAGCAGCCTCCGGGACAGGGATCCCGGGGAGGCCCAGTACTTC
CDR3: CASSLRDRDPGEAQYF

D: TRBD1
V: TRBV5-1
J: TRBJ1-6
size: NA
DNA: TGCGCCAGCAGCCCAGGACAGGCCTATAATTCACCCCTCCACTTT
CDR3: CASSPGQAYNSPLHF

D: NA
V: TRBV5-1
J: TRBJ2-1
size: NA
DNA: TGCGCCAGCAGCTTGCAGGACACACCCTCCTACAATGAGCAGTTCTTC
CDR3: CASSLQDTPSYNEQFF

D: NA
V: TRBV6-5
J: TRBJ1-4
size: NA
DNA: TGTGCCAGCAGTGAGGTGTTGAATGAAAAACTGTTTTTT
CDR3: CASSEVLNEKLFF

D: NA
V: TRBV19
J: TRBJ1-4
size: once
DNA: TGTGCCTGTTCCCTCGAGGGAGGCGGTGAAAAACTGTTTTTT
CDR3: CACSLEGGGEKLFF

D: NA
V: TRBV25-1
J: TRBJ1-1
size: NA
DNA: TGTGCCAGCACGGGGGGGAACACTGAAGCTTTCTTT
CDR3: CASTGGNTEAFF

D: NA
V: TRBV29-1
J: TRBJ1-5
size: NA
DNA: TGCAGCGTTGAAGATCAGGACAGACCATATAGCAATCAGCCCCAGCATTTT
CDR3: CSVEDQDRPYSNQPQHF

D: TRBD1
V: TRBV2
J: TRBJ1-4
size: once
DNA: TGTGCCAGCAGTGTCGGGACAGGGGGCACTAATGAAAAACTGTTTTTT
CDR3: CASSVGTGGTNEKLFF

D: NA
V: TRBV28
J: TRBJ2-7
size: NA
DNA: TGTGCCAGCAATCTGGGGGGCTACGAGCAGTACTTC
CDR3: CASNLGGYEQYF

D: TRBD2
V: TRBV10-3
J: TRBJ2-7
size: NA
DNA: TGTGCCATCAGACCGGGACTAGGCTCCCACGAGCAGTACTTC
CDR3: CAIRPGLGSHEQYF

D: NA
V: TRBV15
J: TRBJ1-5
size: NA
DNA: TGTGCCACCAGCAGAGGCGCTACAGGCAATCAGCCCCAGCATTTT
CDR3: CATSRGATGNQPQHF

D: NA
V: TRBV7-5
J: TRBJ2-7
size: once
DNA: TGTGCCAGAAGCTTAAATTCAATGAGAGGGTCCTACGAGCAGTACTTC
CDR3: CARSLNSMRGSYEQYF

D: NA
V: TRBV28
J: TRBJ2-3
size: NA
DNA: TGTGCCAGCAGTTCAACGACACCCATAACAGGGAATGTTAAGGCAGATACGCAGTATTTT
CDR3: CASSSTTPITGNVKADTQYF

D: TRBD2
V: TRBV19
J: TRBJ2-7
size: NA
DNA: TGTGCCAGTAGTGGGGGGGGGTGGGGAGGGTACGAGCAGTACTTC
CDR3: CASSGGGWGGYEQYF

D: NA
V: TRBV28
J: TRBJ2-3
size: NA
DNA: TGTGCCAGCAGTTGGACTATCCCCACAGATACGCAGTATTTT
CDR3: CASSWTIPTDTQYF

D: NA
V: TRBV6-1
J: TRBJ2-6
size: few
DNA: TGTGCCAGCAGTGCCCCGGACAGCCTGGCTGGGGCCAACGTCCTGACTTTC
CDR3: CASSAPDSLAGANVLTF

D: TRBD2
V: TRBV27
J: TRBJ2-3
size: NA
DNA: TGTGCCAGCAGGGCCGGACTAGCGGGACTGGGAGATACGCAGTATTTT
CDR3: CASRAGLAGLGDTQYF

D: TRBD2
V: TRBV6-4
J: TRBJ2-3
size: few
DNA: TGTGCCAGCAGTGAACAAGCGGGAGGGGGAGATACGCAGTATTTT
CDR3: CASSEQAGGGDTQYF

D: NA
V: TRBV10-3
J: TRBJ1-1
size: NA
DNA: TGTGCCATCAGTGTGGAGGACGGCAGGACTGAAGCTTTCTTT
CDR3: CAISVEDGRTEAFF

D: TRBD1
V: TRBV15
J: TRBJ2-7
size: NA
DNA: TGTGCCACCAGCACCCGACAGGGGGGAATCGACGAGCAGTACTTC
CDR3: CATSTRQGGIDEQYF

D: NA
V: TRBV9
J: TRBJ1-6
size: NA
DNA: TGTGCCAGCAGCACGGGACTTATGAGGAATTCACCCCTCCACTTT
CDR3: CASSTGLMRNSPLHF

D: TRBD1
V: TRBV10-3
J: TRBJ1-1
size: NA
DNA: TGTGCCATCAGCGGGACAGGGGACACTGAAGCTTTCTTT
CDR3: CAISGTGDTEAFF

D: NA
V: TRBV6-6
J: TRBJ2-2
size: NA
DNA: TGTGCCAGCAGAATGGGACAGAACACCGGGGAGCTGTTTTTT
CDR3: CASRMGQNTGELFF

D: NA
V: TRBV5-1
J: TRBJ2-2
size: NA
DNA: TGCGCCAGCAGCCTTCTCAGGGGTAACGGGGAGCTGTTTTTT
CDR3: CASSLLRGNGELFF

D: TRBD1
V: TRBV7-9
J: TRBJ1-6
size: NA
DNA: TGTGCCAGCAGCTCACAGGGGGATAATTCACCCCTCCACTTT
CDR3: CASSSQGDNSPLHF

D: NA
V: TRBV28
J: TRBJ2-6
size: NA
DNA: TGTGCCAGCAGTTACCCACAGGGAGCTGGGGCCAACGTCCTGACTTTC
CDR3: CASSYPQGAGANVLTF

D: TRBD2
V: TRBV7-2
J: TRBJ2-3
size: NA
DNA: TGTGCCAGCAGCTTAGGGACTAGGACAGATACGCAGTATTTT
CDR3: CASSLGTRTDTQYF

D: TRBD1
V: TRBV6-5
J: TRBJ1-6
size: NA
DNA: TGTGCCAGCAGCTCGGACAGGCCCTATAATTCACCCCTCCACTTT
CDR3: CASSSDRPYNSPLHF

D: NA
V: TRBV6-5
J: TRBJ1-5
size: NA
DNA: TGTGCCAGCAGGCACGAACCGGGTCAGCCCCAGCATTTT
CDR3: CASRHEPGQPQHF